This note documents a single T cell receptor (beta chain) sequence. This sample is drawn from a study of control samples from healthy donors and cancer patients. Assay used: immunoSEQ multiplex PCR; TCRdb lists only in-frame clones, some missing. The table shows tens of thousands of clones, with roughly 83% occurring only once. The CDR3 consists of 16 residues. The germline CDR1 and CDR2 sequences are SGHNT and YYREEE (reference sequence). Unmatched junction bases numbered 9, after V lost 2 bases and J lost 4 bases. The sequence came from a man in his 60s with head and neck cancer. The chain is built from TRBV5-4 and TRBJ2-1; the match to TRBD2 covers 7 bases. What was sequenced was PBMCs. Here the CDR3 DNA reads TGTGCCAGCAGCTTCGGTCTGGGGGAGGGATACAATGAGCAGTTCTTC. Amino acids: CASSFGLGEGYNEQFF.